The rows below give T cell receptor beta chains drawn from one sample of a study of shared clonotypes between healthy human individuals. The method was immunoSEQ multiplex PCR; TCRdb's version includes in-frame clones alone and lacks a portion of them. The sample has approximately 640,000 clones; around 72% are singletons. The sample comprised memory CD4+ T cells sorted from blood. Source of these receptors: a woman in her 30s in good health. CDR3s include the opening cysteine and the closing phenylalanine or tryptophan. Each record gives: V gene, clone size, CDR3 length, CDR3 protein. The listing skips clone size in some rows; elsewhere it reads once, few, many or a size class.

V: TRBV30; size: NA; length: 17; CDR3: CAWSPSIVPGQGGEAFF
V: TRBV5-1; size: NA; length: 14; CDR3: CASSRDRVKETQYF
V: TRBV5-6; size: NA; length: 16; CDR3: CASSFFGPRTQETQYF
V: TRBV7-9; size: NA; length: 14; CDR3: CASSPGGARQPQHF
V: TRBV27; size: NA; length: 12; CDR3: CASSSRGEKLFF
V: TRBV13; size: NA; length: 14; CDR3: CASSLTVAWDTQYF
V: TRBV18; size: NA; length: 14; CDR3: CASSPRDPQSEQYF
V: TRBV20-1; size: NA; length: 11; CDR3: CSAGTVGGYTF
V: TRBV19; size: NA; length: 15; CDR3: CASSKGDSMNTEAFF
V: TRBV18; size: NA; length: 18; CDR3: CASSPPSQRMHSTDTQYF
V: TRBV29-1; size: NA; length: 12; CDR3: CSVAGGSYEQYF
V: TRBV28; size: NA; length: 15; CDR3: CASSFQGSVGNTIYF
V: TRBV5-1; size: NA; length: 15; CDR3: CASRDRGTSNYGYTF
V: TRBV4-1; size: NA; length: 15; CDR3: CASSQVWGANTEAFF
V: TRBV5-1; size: NA; length: 12; CDR3: CASSSDDREQYF
V: TRBV5-5; size: NA; length: 15; CDR3: CASSWGSGGSYEQYF
V: TRBV28; size: NA; length: 12; CDR3: CASSLVGIEQYF
V: TRBV25-1; size: NA; length: 17; CDR3: CASSDGGDRALWYGYTF
V: TRBV27; size: NA; length: 13; CDR3: CASWGRRNTEAFF
V: TRBV4-1; size: NA; length: 17; CDR3: CASSPGKITGGGETQYF
V: TRBV27; size: NA; length: 15; CDR3: CASSNPGQGNTEAFF
V: TRBV5-1; size: NA; length: 15; CDR3: CASSGRTSGRGEQYF
V: TRBV7-2; size: NA; length: 15; CDR3: CASSLRGQHNEKLFF
V: TRBV5-1; size: NA; length: 14; CDR3: CASSLYGTGVTQYF
V: TRBV7-2; size: NA; length: 13; CDR3: CASRDSGNEKLFF
V: TRBV7-3; size: NA; length: 14; CDR3: CASSSGTASAEAFF
V: TRBV14; size: few; length: 16; CDR3: CASSQGRYSGANVLTF
V: TRBV7-6; size: NA; length: 16; CDR3: CASSLTSAQNTGELFF
V: TRBV6-4; size: NA; length: 13; CDR3: CASSGARGNEQFF
V: TRBV2; size: NA; length: 14; CDR3: CASSPDRGNQPQHF
V: TRBV7-9; size: NA; length: 13; CDR3: CATEYTNTGELFF
V: TRBV11-3; size: NA; length: 15; CDR3: CASISGFPGSYEQYF
V: TRBV4-1; size: NA; length: 15; CDR3: CASSQDSGVLTEAFF
V: TRBV4-2; size: once; length: 15; CDR3: CASSYRTSGTYEQYF
V: TRBV7-8; size: NA; length: 13; CDR3: CASSLGLVVGYTF
V: TRBV27; size: NA; length: 16; CDR3: CASSFGRRGFTGELFF
V: TRBV7-2; size: NA; length: 16; CDR3: CASRRSGGTTNEKLFF
V: TRBV28; size: NA; length: 14; CDR3: CASQAILAGYEQYF
V: TRBV10-3; size: NA; length: 15; CDR3: CASSYSGHLNTEAFF
V: TRBV29-1; size: NA; length: 12; CDR3: CSGGQGTYGYTF
V: TRBV29-1; size: NA; length: 17; CDR3: CSVRTRDRGQSNYGYTF